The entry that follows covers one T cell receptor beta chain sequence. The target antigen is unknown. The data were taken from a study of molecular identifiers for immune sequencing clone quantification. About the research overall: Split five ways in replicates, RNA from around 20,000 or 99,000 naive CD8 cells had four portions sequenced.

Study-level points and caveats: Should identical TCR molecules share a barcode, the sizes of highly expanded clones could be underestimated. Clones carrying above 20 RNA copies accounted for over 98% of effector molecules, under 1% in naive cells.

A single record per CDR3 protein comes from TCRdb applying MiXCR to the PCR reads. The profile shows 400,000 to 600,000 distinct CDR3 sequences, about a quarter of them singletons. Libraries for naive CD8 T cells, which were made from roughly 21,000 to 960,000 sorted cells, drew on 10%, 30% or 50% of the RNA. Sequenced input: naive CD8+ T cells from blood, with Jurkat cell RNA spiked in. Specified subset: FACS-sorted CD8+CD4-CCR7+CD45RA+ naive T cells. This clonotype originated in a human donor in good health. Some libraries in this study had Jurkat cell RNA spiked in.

The CDR3 loop is CASSQDDLGQIANTGELFF. CDR3 nucleotide sequence: TGCGCCAGCAGCCAAGATGACCTGGGACAGATAGCGAACACCGGGGAGCTGTTTTTT. V and J are TRBV4-3 and TRBJ2-2; TRBD1 matches 7 bases. Per the germline V gene, CDR1 is LGHNA and CDR2 is YSLEER. The ends lost 0 bases at V and 0 bases at J; junction bases unmatched: 10. The CDR3 extends over 19 amino acids.